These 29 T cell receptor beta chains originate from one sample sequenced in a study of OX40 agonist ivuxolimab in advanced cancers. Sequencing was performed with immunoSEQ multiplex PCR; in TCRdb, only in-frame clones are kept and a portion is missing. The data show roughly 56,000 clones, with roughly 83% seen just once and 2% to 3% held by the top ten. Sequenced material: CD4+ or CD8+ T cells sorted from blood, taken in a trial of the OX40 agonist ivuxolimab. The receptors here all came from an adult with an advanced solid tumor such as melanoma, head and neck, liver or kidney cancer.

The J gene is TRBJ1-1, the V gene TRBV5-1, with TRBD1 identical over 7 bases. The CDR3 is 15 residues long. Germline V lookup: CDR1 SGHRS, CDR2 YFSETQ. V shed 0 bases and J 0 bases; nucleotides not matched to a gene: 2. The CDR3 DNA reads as TGCGCCAGCAGCTTGGGGGACAGCATGAACACTGAAGCTTTCTTT. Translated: CASSLGDSMNTEAFF.

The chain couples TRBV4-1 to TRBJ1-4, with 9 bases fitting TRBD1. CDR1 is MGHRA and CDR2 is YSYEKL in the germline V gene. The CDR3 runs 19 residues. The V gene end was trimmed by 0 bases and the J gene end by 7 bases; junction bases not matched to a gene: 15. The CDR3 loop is CASSQDKGQGTTEGEKLFF. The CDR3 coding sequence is TGCGCCAGCAGCCAAGATAAAGGACAGGGGACCACAGAGGGTGAAAAACTGTTTTTT.

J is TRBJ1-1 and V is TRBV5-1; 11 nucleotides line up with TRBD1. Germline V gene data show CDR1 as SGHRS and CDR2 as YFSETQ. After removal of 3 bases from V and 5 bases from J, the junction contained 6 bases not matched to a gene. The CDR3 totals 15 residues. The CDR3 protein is CASSSMGTGGTEAFF. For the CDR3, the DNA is TGCGCCAGCAGCTCAATGGGGACAGGGGGAACTGAAGCTTTCTTT.

CDR3 sequence reads: CASSPGGTDTQYF. CDR3 DNA: TGTGCCAGCAGTCCGGGGGGCACAGATACGCAGTATTTT. V is TRBV7-3 and J is TRBJ2-3; D possibly corresponds to TRBD2 (6 bases). Between the trimmed V and J ends, which lost 6 bases and 1 base, there was a span of 8 bases. Germline CDR1 is SGHTA and CDR2 is FQGTGA. This CDR3 is built from 13 residues. The complete variable domain, with remaining parts taken from reference TRBV7-3 and TRBJ2-3, reads GAGVSQTPSNKVTEKGKYVELRCDPISGHTALYWYRQSLGQGPEFLIYFQGTGAADDSGLPNDRFFAVRPEGSVSTLKIQRTERGDSAVYLCASSPGGTDTQYFGPGTRLTVL.

CDR3 DNA sequence: TGCGCCAGCAGCTTCTCAGAGGACTATGGCTACACCTTC. As protein: CASSFSEDYGYTF. The V call is TRBV5-1, the J call TRBJ1-2; no firm D call. CDR1 SGHRS and CDR2 YFSETQ come from the germline V gene. Trimming removed 2 bases from V and 3 bases from J, with 8 bases in between. This CDR3 has 13 amino acids.

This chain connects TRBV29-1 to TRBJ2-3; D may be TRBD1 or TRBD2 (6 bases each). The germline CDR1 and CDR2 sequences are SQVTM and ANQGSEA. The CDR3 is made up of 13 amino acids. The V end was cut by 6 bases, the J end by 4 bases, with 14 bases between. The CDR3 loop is CSVGPGAPDTQYF. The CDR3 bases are TGCAGCGTCGGACCGGGGGCACCAGATACGCAGTATTTT.

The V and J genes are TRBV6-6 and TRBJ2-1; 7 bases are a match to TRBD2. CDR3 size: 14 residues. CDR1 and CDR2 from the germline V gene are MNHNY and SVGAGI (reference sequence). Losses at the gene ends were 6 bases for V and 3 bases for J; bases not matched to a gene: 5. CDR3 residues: CASRRGGNYNEQFF. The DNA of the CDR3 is TGTGCCAGCAGACGCGGGGGAAACTACAATGAGCAGTTCTTC.

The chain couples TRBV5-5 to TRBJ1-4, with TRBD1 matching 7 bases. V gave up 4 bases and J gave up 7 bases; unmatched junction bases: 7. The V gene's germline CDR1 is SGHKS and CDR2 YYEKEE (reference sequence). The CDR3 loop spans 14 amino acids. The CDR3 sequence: CASSLGTVGEKLFF. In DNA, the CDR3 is TGTGCCAGCAGCCTAGGGACAGTCGGTGAAAAACTGTTTTTT. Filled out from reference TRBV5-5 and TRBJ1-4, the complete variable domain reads DAGVTQSPTHLIKTRGQQVTLRCSPISGHKSVSWYQQVLGQGPQFIFQYYEKEERGRGNFPDRFSARQFPNYSSELNVNALLLGDSALYLCASSLGTVGEKLFFGSGTQLSVL.

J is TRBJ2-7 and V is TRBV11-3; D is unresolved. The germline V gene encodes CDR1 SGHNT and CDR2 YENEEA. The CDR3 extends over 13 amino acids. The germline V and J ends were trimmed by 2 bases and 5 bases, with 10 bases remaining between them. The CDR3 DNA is TGTGCCAGCAGCTTAAACCCCTGGGACGAGCAGTACTTC. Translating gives CASSLNPWDEQYF.

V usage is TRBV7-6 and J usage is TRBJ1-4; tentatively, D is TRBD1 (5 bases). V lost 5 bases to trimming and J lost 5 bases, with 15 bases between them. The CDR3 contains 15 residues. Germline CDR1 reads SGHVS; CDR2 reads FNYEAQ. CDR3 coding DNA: TGTGCCAGCAGCCGCAGTAGAGGGGAAAATGAAAAACTGTTTTTT. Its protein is CASSRSRGENEKLFF.

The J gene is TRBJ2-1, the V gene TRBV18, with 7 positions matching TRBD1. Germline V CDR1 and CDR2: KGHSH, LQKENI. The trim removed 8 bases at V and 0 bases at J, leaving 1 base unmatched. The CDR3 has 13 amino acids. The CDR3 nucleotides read TGTGCCAGCGGACAGGTCTCCTACAATGAGCAGTTCTTC. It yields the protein CASGQVSYNEQFF. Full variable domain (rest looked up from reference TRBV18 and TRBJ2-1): NAGVMQNPRHLVRRRGQEARLRCSPMKGHSHVYWYRQLPEEGLKFMVYLQKENIIDESGMPKERFSAEFPKEGPSILRIQQVVRGDSAAYFCASGQVSYNEQFFGPGTRLTVL.

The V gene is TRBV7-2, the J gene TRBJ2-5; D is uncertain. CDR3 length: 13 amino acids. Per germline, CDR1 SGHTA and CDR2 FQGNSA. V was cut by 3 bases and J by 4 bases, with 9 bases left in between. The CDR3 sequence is CASSFVVLETQYF. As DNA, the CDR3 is TGTGCCAGCAGCTTTGTGGTCTTAGAGACCCAGTACTTC.

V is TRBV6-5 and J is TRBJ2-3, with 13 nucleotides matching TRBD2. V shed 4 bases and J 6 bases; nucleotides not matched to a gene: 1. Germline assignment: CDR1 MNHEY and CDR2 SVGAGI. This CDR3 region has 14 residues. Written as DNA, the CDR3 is TGTGCCAGCAGTTCACTAGCGGGGGGGGATACGCAGTATTTT. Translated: CASSSLAGGDTQYF.

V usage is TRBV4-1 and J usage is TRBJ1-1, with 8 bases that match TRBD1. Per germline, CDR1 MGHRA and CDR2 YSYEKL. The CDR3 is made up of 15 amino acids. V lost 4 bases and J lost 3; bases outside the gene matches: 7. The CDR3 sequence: CASSLEDREDTEAFF. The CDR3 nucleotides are TGCGCCAGCAGCCTAGAGGACAGGGAAGACACTGAAGCTTTCTTT.

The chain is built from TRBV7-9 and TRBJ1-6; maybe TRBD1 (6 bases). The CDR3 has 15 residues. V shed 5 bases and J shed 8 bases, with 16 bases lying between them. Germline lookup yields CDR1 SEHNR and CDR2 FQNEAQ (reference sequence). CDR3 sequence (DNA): TGTGCCAGCAGCCCCATGGGGCAGGGGCATTCACCCCTCCACTTT. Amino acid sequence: CASSPMGQGHSPLHF.

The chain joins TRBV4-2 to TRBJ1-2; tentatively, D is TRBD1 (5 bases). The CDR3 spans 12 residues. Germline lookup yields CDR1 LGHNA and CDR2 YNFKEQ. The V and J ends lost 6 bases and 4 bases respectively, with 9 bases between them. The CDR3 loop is CASSLDTYGYTF. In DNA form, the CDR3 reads TGTGCCAGCAGTTTGGACACCTATGGCTACACCTTC.

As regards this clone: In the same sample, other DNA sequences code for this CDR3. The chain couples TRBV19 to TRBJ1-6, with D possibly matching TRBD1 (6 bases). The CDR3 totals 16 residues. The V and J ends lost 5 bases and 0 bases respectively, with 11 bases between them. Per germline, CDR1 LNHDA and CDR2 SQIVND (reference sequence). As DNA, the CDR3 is TGTGCCAGTAGTGCCGGAGGGGGCTCCTATAATTCACCCCTCCACTTT. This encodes CASSAGGGSYNSPLHF.

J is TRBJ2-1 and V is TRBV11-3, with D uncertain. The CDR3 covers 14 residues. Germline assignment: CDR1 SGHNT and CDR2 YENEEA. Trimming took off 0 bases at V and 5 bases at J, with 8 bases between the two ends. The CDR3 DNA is TGTGCCAGCAGCTTAGAGCGCCAGAACAATGAGCAGTTCTTC. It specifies CASSLERQNNEQFF.

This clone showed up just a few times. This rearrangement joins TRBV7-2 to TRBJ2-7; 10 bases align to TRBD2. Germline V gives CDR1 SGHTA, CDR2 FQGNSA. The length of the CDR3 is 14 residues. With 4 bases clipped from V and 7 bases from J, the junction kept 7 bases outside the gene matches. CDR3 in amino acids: CASSSTSGPSEQYF. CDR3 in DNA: TGTGCCAGCAGCTCGACTAGCGGGCCCAGTGAGCAGTACTTC.

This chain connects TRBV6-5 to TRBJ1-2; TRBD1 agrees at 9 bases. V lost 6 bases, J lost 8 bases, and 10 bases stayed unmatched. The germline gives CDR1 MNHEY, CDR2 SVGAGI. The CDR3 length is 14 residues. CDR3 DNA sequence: TGTGCCAGCAGCCGTGTCTGGACAGGGGACGGCTACACCTTC. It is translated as CASSRVWTGDGYTF.

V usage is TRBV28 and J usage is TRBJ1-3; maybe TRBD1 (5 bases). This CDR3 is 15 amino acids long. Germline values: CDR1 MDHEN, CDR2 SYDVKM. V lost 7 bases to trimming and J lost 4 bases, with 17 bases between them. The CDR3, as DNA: TGTGCCAGCAACCTCCCGGGACGGTCCGGAAACACCATATATTTT. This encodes CASNLPGRSGNTIYF.

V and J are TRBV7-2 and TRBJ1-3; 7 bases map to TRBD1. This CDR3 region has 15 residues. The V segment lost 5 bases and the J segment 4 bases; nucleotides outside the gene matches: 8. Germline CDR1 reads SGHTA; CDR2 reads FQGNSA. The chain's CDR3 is CASSLTGALGNTIYF. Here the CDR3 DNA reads TGTGCCAGCAGCCTCACAGGGGCCCTGGGAAACACCATATATTTT.

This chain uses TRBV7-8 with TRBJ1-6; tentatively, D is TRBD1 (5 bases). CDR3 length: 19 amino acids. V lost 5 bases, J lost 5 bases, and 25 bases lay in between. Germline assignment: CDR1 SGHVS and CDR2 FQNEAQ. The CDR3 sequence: CASSPHRIPVVLHNSPLHF. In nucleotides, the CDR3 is TGTGCCAGCAGCCCCCACAGGATCCCGGTGGTCCTCCATAATTCACCCCTCCACTTT.

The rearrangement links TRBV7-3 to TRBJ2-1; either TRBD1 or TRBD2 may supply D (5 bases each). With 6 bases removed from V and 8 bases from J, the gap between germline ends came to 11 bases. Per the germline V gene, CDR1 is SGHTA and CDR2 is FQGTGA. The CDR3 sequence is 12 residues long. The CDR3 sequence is CASSPGGYEQFF. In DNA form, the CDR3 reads TGTGCCAGCAGTCCTGGGGGTTATGAGCAGTTCTTC.

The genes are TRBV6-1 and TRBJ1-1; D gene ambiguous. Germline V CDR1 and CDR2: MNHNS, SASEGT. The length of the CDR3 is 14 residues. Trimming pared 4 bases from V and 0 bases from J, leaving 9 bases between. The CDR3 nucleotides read TGTGCCAGCAGTGTGACGGCCCTGAACACTGAAGCTTTCTTT. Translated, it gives CASSVTALNTEAFF.

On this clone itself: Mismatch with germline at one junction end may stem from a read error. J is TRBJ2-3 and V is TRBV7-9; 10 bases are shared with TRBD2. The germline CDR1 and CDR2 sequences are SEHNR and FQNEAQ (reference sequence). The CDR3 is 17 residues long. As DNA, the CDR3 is TGTGCCAGCAGTTTAGCGGGGGGCCTTGTACGCACAGATACGCAGTATTTT. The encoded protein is CASSLAGGLVRTDTQYF.

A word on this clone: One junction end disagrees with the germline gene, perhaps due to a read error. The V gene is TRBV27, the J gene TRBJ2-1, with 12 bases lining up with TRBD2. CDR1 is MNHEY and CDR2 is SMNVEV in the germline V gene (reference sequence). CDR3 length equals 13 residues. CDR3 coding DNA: TGTGCCAGCATGGCTAGCGGGGGGGCCTTCCCGCTCTTC. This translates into CASMASGGAFPLF.

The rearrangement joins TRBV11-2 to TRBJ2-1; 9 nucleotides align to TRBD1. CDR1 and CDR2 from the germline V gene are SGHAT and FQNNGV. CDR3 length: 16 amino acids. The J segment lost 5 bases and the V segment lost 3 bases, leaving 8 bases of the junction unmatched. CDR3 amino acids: CASSLGLQGADNEQFF. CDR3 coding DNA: TGTGCCAGCAGCTTGGGCCTACAGGGGGCGGACAATGAGCAGTTCTTC. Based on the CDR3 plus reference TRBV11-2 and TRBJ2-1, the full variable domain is EAGVAQSPRYKIIEKRQSVAFWCNPISGHATLYWYQQILGQGPKLLIQFQNNGVVDDSQLPKDRFSAERLKGVDSTLKIQPAKLEDSAVYLCASSLGLQGADNEQFFGPGTRLTVL.

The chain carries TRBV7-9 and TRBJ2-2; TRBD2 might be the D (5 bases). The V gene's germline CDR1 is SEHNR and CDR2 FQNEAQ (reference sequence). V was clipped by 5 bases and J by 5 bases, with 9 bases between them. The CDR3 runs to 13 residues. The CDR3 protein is CASSLLETGELFF. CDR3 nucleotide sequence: TGTGCCAGCAGCCTACTAGAGACCGGGGAGCTGTTTTTT.